This TCR beta chain was sequenced during a study of blood T cell repertoires in COVID-19. In the study overall: PBMCs, B-cell-depleted T cells, or T cells provided the cDNA or gDNA that made up the material.

Trimming at V came to 7 bases and at J to 2 bases, leaving 6 bases not matched to a gene. Germline CDR1 LGHNT, CDR2 FRNRAP. This CDR3 spans 14 amino acids. Data came from immunoSEQ multiplex PCR; TCRdb stores just in-frame clones and leaves some out. Of around 58,000 clones in the sample, 91% were seen once. The sequence came from a woman in her sixties with active or convalescent COVID-19. Sequenced material: peripheral blood. The V and J genes are TRBV12-5 and TRBJ2-5; 8 bases fit TRBD2. The CDR3: CASAAGARQETQYF. The CDR3 DNA reads as TGTGCTAGTGCAGCGGGAGCTCGTCAAGAGACCCAGTACTTC.